The 4 T cell receptor beta chains in this list originate from one sample, sequenced in a study of blood T cell repertoires in COVID-19. TCRdb's copy holds only in-frame clones and misses some; the assay was immunoSEQ multiplex PCR. The data show hundreds of thousands of clones, 80% to 90% seen once. Sequencing was done on a sample of peripheral blood. These receptor sequences come from a man aged 45 to 65 with acute or convalescent COVID-19.

The chain couples TRBV3-1 (or the pseudogene TRBV3-2) to TRBJ1-6; TRBD1 agrees at 7 bases. V lost 4 bases and J lost 7; bases outside the gene matches: 4. Germline CDR1 LGHDT, CDR2 YNNKEL (reference sequence). The CDR3 extends over 14 amino acids. Here the CDR3 DNA reads TGTGCCAGCAGCCCGTGGGACAGCAATTCACCCCTCCACTTT. It codes for CASSPWDSNSPLHF.

The CDR3 reads CASSLKGLDQETQYF. The CDR3 DNA is TGCGCCAGCAGCTTGAAAGGACTAGACCAAGAGACCCAGTACTTC. The chain combines TRBV5-1 with TRBJ2-5; TRBD2 agrees at 7 bases. The germline V gene has CDR1 SGHRS and CDR2 YFSETQ. The CDR3 is 15 amino acids. J was trimmed by 0 bases and V by 1 base; bases with no gene match: 3.

Regarding this clone: It is unclear where the CDR3 begins or ends on the DNA, so no DNA is shown, and the CDR3 is as TCRdb lists it. This chain connects TRBV6-6 to TRBJ2-1; the DNA was not used to check the table's D call, TRBD2. Germline V gene data show CDR1 as MNHNY and CDR2 as SVGAGI (reference sequence). The CDR3 length equals 16 residues, ends included. The CDR3 sequence: CASSSSGGGPPNEQFF.

This clone has a handful of counts. The CDR3 nucleotides read TGTGCCAGTAGCCCGGAGCGGGGGTCCTACGAGCAGTACTTC. Residues: CASSPERGSYEQYF. This chain joins TRBV19 and TRBJ2-7; 8 bases align to TRBD2. This CDR3 region has 14 residues. The ends lost 6 bases at V and 1 base at J; junction bases unmatched: 5. Germline-derived CDR1 and CDR2 are LNHDA and SQIVND (reference sequence).